This entry is about one TCR beta chain. V dropped 3 bases and J dropped 9; count of bases not matched to a gene: 8. The CDR3 totals 14 residues. Germline V gene data show CDR1 as SEHNR and CDR2 as FQNEAQ (reference sequence). These data come from a study of blood T cell repertoires in COVID-19. Using immunoSEQ multiplex PCR, the repertoire was profiled, and TCRdb retains in-frame clones only, with some absent. There are 240,000 or so clones in the sample; more than 70% occur only once, and more than 0.95% lies in the top ten. The TCR sequence derives from a woman aged 40 to 50 who had recovered from COVID-19. The sequenced sample was peripheral blood. This chain connects TRBV7-9 to TRBJ1-5, with TRBD1 identical over 7 bases. In DNA, the CDR3 is TGTGCCAGCAGCTTTGACAGGGCCCAAGGGCCCCAGCATTTT. Translating it yields CASSFDRAQGPQHF.